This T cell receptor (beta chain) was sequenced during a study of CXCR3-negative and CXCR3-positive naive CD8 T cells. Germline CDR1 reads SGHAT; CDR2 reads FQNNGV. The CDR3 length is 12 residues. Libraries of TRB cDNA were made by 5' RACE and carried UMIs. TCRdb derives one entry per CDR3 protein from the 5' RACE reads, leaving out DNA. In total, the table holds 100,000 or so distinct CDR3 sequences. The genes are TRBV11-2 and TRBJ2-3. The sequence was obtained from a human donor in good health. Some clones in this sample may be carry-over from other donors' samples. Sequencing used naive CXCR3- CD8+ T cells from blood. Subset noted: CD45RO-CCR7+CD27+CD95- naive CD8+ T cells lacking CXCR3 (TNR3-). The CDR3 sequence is CASSLTPDTQYF.